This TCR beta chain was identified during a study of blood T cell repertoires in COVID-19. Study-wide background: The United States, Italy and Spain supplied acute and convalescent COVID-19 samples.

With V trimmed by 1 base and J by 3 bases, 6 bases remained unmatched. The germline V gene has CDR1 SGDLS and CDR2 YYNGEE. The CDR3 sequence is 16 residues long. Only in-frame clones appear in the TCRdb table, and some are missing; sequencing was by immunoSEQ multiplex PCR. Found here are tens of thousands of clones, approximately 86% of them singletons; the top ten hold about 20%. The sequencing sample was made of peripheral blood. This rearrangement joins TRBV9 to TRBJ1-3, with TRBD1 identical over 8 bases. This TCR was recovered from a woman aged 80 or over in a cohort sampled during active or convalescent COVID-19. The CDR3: CASSVQTGAVGNTIYF. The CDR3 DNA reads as TGTGCCAGCAGCGTACAGACAGGGGCGGTTGGAAACACCATATATTTT.